The 18 T cell receptor beta chains below come from one sample, sequenced in a study of post-analysis software for immune sequencing data. For these receptors, no antigen is known. Study-wide points: Patients had higher frequencies than controls of a handful of TRBV segments, including TRBV5-6, TRBV5-1 and TRBV20-1.

Prepared libraries of TCR beta cDNA carried unique molecular identifiers. TCRdb itself ran the PCR reads through MiXCR, one entry per CDR3 protein. The sample holds about 560,000 distinct CDR3 sequences, 44% seen once. The sample taken for sequencing was blood. The receptors shown here come from a girl aged 5 to 17 with multiple sclerosis.

The gene calls are TRBV12-3 or TRBV12-4 and TRBJ2-5; a weak D match, TRBD2 (6 bases). This CDR3 is 13 amino acids long. V shed 1 base and J shed 11 bases, with 14 bases lying between them. CDR3 in DNA: TGTGCCAGCAGTTTAGGGTTGGAGGGCGGGCAGTACTTC. This translates into CASSLGLEGGQYF.

This clonotype came up a few times. The chain combines TRBV5-5 with TRBJ2-4; possibly TRBD1 for D (5 bases). The DNA end is a closer match to TRBJ2-5, so the J assignment may be wrong. CDR3 length: 15 residues. Germline assignment: CDR1 SGHKS and CDR2 YYEKEE (reference sequence). The CDR3 nucleotides read TGTGCCAGCAGCTTGACAGGTGTACCACAAGAGACCCAGTACTTC. It is translated as CASSLTGVPQETQYF.

This clonotype was picked up a small number of times. In DNA form, the CDR3 reads TGCAGCGTTGAAGGAGGGAACACTGAAGCTTTCTTT. It is translated as CSVEGGNTEAFF. J is TRBJ1-1 and V is TRBV29-1, with no clear D. Between the trimmed V and J ends, which lost 1 base and 1 base, there was a span of 4 bases. Germline V CDR1 and CDR2: SQVTM, ANQGSEA. CDR3 length: 12 residues.

Worth noting for this clonotype: One end of the junction is discordant with germline, which a read error may explain. The chain links TRBV20-1 to TRBJ2-7, with D unresolved. The CDR3 sequence is 13 residues long. Germline V gives CDR1 DFQATT, CDR2 SNEGSKA (reference sequence). CDR3 nucleotides: TGTAGTGCTAGAGATGCGAGCTCCTACGAGCAGTACTTC. Translating gives CSARDASSYEQYF.

The chain has TRBV6-1 and TRBJ2-3, with 8 bases fitting TRBD1. CDR3 size: 18 residues. Trimming at V came to 4 bases and at J to 6 bases, leaving 18 bases not matched to a gene. CDR1 is MNHNS and CDR2 is SASEGT in the germline V gene. The CDR3 bases are TGTGCCAGCAGTGGCCCTTGGACAGGGTGGACAACTTCGGATACGCAGTATTTT. It is translated as CASSGPWTGWTTSDTQYF.

V and J are TRBV5-6 and TRBJ2-5, with a tentative D call TRBD2 (5 bases). CDR1 is SGHDT, CDR2 YYEEEE, per germline. Trimming stripped 1 base from V and 9 bases from J, with 13 bases between. The CDR3 length is 13 residues. The CDR3 is CASSLPGFEAQYF. CDR3 nucleotide sequence: TGTGCCAGCAGCTTGCCGGGGTTTGAGGCCCAGTACTTC.

This clonotype appeared a few times. The chain employs TRBV4-1 and TRBJ1-1; D possibly corresponds to TRBD1 (6 bases). CDR1 is MGHRA and CDR2 is YSYEKL in the germline V gene. The CDR3 spans 13 residues. V dropped 4 bases and J dropped 8 bases, with 14 bases sitting between them. The CDR3 bases are TGCGCCAGCAGCCGAAGGGACAAACCAGAAGCTTTCTTT. Encoded protein: CASSRRDKPEAFF.

The chain joins TRBV20-1 to TRBJ2-1; the match to TRBD2 covers 8 bases. The CDR3 totals 14 residues. J lost 7 bases, V lost 2 bases, and 7 bases had no gene match. Germline-derived CDR1 and CDR2 are DFQATT and SNEGSKA (reference sequence). The CDR3 bases are TGCAGTGCTAGACGAGCGGGGGTGTGGAATGAGCAGTTCTTC. Translated, it gives CSARRAGVWNEQFF.

The chain combines TRBV6-5 with TRBJ2-3, with D maybe TRBD2 (5 bases). V lost 7 bases to trimming and J lost 1 base, with 15 bases between them. CDR1 is MNHEY and CDR2 is SVGAGI in the germline V gene. The CDR3 is 15 residues long. CDR3 sequence reads: CASTYHGVRTDTQYF. The CDR3 nucleotides read TGTGCCAGCACCTACCACGGGGTTCGCACAGATACGCAGTATTTT.

This chain links TRBV2 with TRBJ2-1; D call uncertain. Germline V gene data show CDR1 as SNHLY and CDR2 as FYNNEI. The CDR3 loop spans 15 amino acids. The V and J ends lost 2 bases and 3 bases respectively, with 11 bases between them. CDR3 in amino acids: CASSERDTVYNEQFF. In DNA, the CDR3 is TGTGCCAGCAGTGAACGCGATACAGTCTACAATGAGCAGTTCTTC.

This clonotype has just a few counts. The gene calls are TRBV12-3 or TRBV12-4 and TRBJ2-1; a weak D match, TRBD2 (6 bases). V lost 7 bases and J 4 bases, leaving 14 bases between the germline ends. The CDR3 runs 14 residues. In DNA, the CDR3 is TGTGCCAGCACTAGGGACTCCGGATACAATGAGCAGTTCTTC. It yields the protein CASTRDSGYNEQFF.

The chain links TRBV29-1 to TRBJ2-1; D gene unclear. Trimming shortened V by 5 bases and J by 7 bases, and 6 bases separated the two germline ends. The CDR3 contains 10 residues. Germline V lookup: CDR1 SQVTM, CDR2 ANQGSEA. The CDR3 nucleotides read TGCAGCGTTCGAATAAATGAGCAGTTCTTC. This translates into CSVRINEQFF.

V gene TRBV20-1 combines with J gene TRBJ2-7, with D possibly being TRBD2 (7 bases). The CDR3 is made up of 13 amino acids. V lost 4 bases and J 3 bases, leaving 13 bases between the germline ends. Germline CDR1 and CDR2: DFQATT and SNEGSKA (reference sequence). The CDR3 nucleotides read TGCAGTGCTACGGGGGGCGCACTCTACGAGCAGTACTTC. Translation gives CSATGGALYEQYF.

The chain employs TRBV12-3 or TRBV12-4 and TRBJ2-7; D not resolved. This CDR3 contains 13 residues. V lost 3 bases to trimming and J lost 3 bases, with 9 bases between them. The CDR3 DNA reads as TGTGCCAGCAGTTTGGAACAGATCTACGAGCAGTACTTC. It encodes CASSLEQIYEQYF.

This sequence joins TRBV7-9 and TRBJ1-6, with 10 bases identical to TRBD1. CDR1 SEHNR and CDR2 FQNEAQ come from the germline V gene (reference sequence). The CDR3 contains 14 residues. V gave up 4 bases and J gave up 11 bases; unmatched junction bases: 5. The CDR3 is CASSWDRGAAPLHF. DNA for the CDR3: TGTGCCAGCAGCTGGGACAGGGGTGCGGCACCCCTCCACTTT.

This chain uses TRBV4-1 with TRBJ2-2; no reliable D call. Germline CDR1 and CDR2: MGHRA and YSYEKL. Trimming took 0 bases from V and 6 from J, leaving 11 bases between them. This CDR3 region has 15 residues. CDR3 nucleotide sequence: TGCGCCAGCAGCCAAGATGCCCTCGGCTCCGGGGAGCTGTTTTTT. Translated, it gives CASSQDALGSGELFF.

V and J are TRBV7-6 and TRBJ2-4; TRBD2 agrees at 9 bases. The end of the DNA aligns better with TRBJ2-5, so the J call may be wrong. CDR3 length: 13 residues. Germline V gene lookup returns CDR1 SGHVS and CDR2 FNYEAQ. The CDR3 protein is CASSRGGGETQYF. As DNA, the CDR3 is TGTGCCAGCAGCCGCGGGGGGGGAGAGACCCAGTACTTC.

The chain uses TRBV6-1 and TRBJ1-4; TRBD1 matches at 9 bases. Germline trimming cut 0 bases from V and 5 bases from J; bases unmatched to any gene: 1. Germline CDR1 is MNHNS and CDR2 is SASEGT. This CDR3 is built from 15 residues. CDR3 sequence: CASSEAGTGNEKLFF. The CDR3 coding sequence is TGTGCCAGCAGTGAAGCCGGGACAGGGAATGAAAAACTGTTTTTT.